Listed here is a single T cell receptor (beta chain). Its antigen is unidentified. TCRdb re-derived calls from the RACE reads in MiXCR, one entry per CDR3 protein. In the table there are some 120,000 distinct CDR3 sequences, 12% of which are singletons. These data belong to a study of human T cells and chemical hapten exposure. Study-wide findings and caveats: Compared to controls, expanded TCRs made significantly more large clusters of similar CDR3s.

There are 13 residues in the CDR3. The germline gives CDR1 SGHTA, CDR2 FQGNSA. With 5 bases clipped from V and 3 bases from J, the junction kept 3 bases outside the gene matches. Documented time point: patch test 1, 2 weeks after DPC sensitization. Treatment denoted: therapeutic diphenylcyclopropenone sensitization with weekly scalp DPC. Here the sequenced sample was whole blood, taken in connection with sensitization to the hapten diphenylcyclopropenone (DPC). This chain joins TRBV7-2 and TRBJ1-2, with TRBD1 identical over 7 bases. This receptor was taken from a woman in her fifties or sixties with alopecia areata. Some clones in this sample may be carry-over from other donors' samples. The CDR3, as DNA: TGTGCCAGCAGCCAGGGACAGTACTATGGCTACACCTTC. Protein: CASSQGQYYGYTF.